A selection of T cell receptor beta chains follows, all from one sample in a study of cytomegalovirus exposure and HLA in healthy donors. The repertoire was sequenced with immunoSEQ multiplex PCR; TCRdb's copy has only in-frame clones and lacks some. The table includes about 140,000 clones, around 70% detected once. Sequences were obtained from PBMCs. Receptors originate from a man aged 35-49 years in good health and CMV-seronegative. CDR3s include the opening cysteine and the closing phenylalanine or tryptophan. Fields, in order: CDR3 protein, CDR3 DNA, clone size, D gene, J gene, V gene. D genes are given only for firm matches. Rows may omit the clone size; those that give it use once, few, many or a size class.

CDR3: CASSLGFDRTGYGYTF; DNA: TGTGCCAGCAGCCTAGGGTTCGACAGGACTGGCTATGGCTACACCTTC; size: .; D: .; J: TRBJ1-2; V: TRBV7-8
CDR3: CASTSRTGKETQYF; DNA: TGTGCCAGCACTTCTCGGACAGGGAAAGAGACCCAGTACTTC; size: .; D: TRBD1; J: TRBJ2-5; V: TRBV7-2
CDR3: CASRPQGPNYGYTF; DNA: TGTGCCAGCAGGCCACAGGGCCCAAACTATGGCTACACCTTC; size: few; D: .; J: TRBJ1-2; V: TRBV14
CDR3: CASSLQGASANEQFF; DNA: TGCGCCAGCAGCCTACAGGGGGCGTCGGCGAATGAGCAGTTCTTC; size: .; D: TRBD1; J: TRBJ2-1; V: TRBV5-1
CDR3: CASSLTSGGLETQYF; DNA: TGTGCCAGCAGCCTCACTAGCGGGGGGTTGGAGACCCAGTACTTC; size: .; D: TRBD2; J: TRBJ2-5; V: TRBV5-6
CDR3: CASSPGLGSEQYF; DNA: TGCGCCAGCAGCCCGGGACTAGGATCTGAGCAGTACTTC; size: few; D: TRBD2; J: TRBJ2-7; V: TRBV4-3
CDR3: CASSPTTGADTQYF; DNA: TGTGCCAGCAGCCCGACCACGGGGGCAGATACGCAGTATTTT; size: .; D: .; J: TRBJ2-3; V: TRBV11-2
CDR3: CASSTASSYNEQFF; DNA: TGTGCCAGCTCTACAGCCAGCTCCTACAATGAGCAGTTCTTC; size: few; D: .; J: TRBJ2-1; V: TRBV18
CDR3: CASSPVAGQETQYF; DNA: TGTGCCAGCAGCCCTGTAGCGGGGCAAGAGACCCAGTACTTC; size: .; D: TRBD2; J: TRBJ2-5; V: TRBV9
CDR3: CASSFQGRNEKLFF; DNA: TGTGCCAGCAGCTTTCAGGGTCGCAATGAAAAACTGTTTTTT; size: .; D: .; J: TRBJ1-4; V: TRBV5-4
CDR3: CASSLGDRQPQHF; DNA: TGTGCCAGCAGCTTGGGGGACAGGCAGCCCCAGCATTTT; size: once; D: TRBD1; J: TRBJ1-5; V: TRBV7-9
CDR3: CASSVAGTSTYEQYF; DNA: TGTGCCAGCAGCGTAGCCGGGACATCGACCTACGAGCAGTACTTC; size: .; D: .; J: TRBJ2-7; V: TRBV9
CDR3: CASSLSSGVEQYF; DNA: TGTGCCAGCAGCTTATCTTCCGGAGTCGAGCAGTACTTC; size: .; D: .; J: TRBJ2-7; V: TRBV7-8
CDR3: CASSERGLAVYNEQFF; DNA: TGTGCCAGCAGCGAGAGGGGACTAGCAGTCTACAATGAGCAGTTCTTC; size: few; D: TRBD2; J: TRBJ2-1; V: TRBV2
CDR3: CASSRGGNEKLFF; DNA: TGTGCCAGCTCACGGGGCGGTAATGAAAAACTGTTTTTT; size: .; D: .; J: TRBJ1-4; V: TRBV18
CDR3: CASSFGTSGRDTQYF; DNA: TGTGCCAGCAGTTTCGGCACTAGCGGGAGAGATACGCAGTATTTT; size: few; D: TRBD2; J: TRBJ2-3; V: TRBV28
CDR3: CSVVGQTNTGELFF; DNA: TGCAGCGTTGTGGGACAGACGAACACCGGGGAGCTGTTTTTT; size: .; D: TRBD1; J: TRBJ2-2; V: TRBV29-1
CDR3: CASSEWGTGRGEQYF; DNA: TGTGCCAGCAGTGAATGGGGGACAGGGCGAGGCGAGCAGTACTTC; size: .; D: TRBD1; J: TRBJ2-7; V: TRBV25-1
CDR3: CASSLRTGNYGYTF; DNA: TGTGCCAGCAGCTTGCGGACAGGGAACTATGGCTACACCTTC; size: .; D: TRBD1; J: TRBJ1-2; V: TRBV7-2
CDR3: CASSLGRYGYTF; DNA: TGTGCCAGCAGTTTAGGGCGCTATGGCTACACCTTC; size: .; D: .; J: TRBJ1-2; V: TRBV28
CDR3: CASSPFSPGSYNEQFF; DNA: TGTGCCAGCTCTCCCTTCTCGCCCGGCTCCTACAATGAGCAGTTCTTC; size: .; D: .; J: TRBJ2-1; V: TRBV18
CDR3: CASSSLGQSTDTQYF; DNA: TGTGCCAGCAGTTCACTCGGACAAAGCACAGATACGCAGTATTTT; size: once; D: .; J: TRBJ2-3; V: TRBV6-5
CDR3: CASSSRGGVQYF; DNA: TGTGCCAGCAGCTCCCGGGGTGGGGTGCAGTACTTC; size: .; D: .; J: TRBJ2-7; V: TRBV5-4
CDR3: CSDGTGGIQPQHF; DNA: TGCAGCGATGGGACAGGGGGCATTCAGCCCCAGCATTTT; size: .; D: TRBD1; J: TRBJ1-5; V: TRBV29-1
CDR3: CASSPGLAGGNEQYF; DNA: TGTGCCAGCAGCCCGGGACTAGCGGGGGGAAACGAGCAGTACTTC; size: .; D: TRBD2; J: TRBJ2-7; V: TRBV5-4
CDR3: CASRARYTEAFF; DNA: TGTGCCAGCAGAGCACGCTACACTGAAGCTTTCTTT; size: .; D: .; J: TRBJ1-1; V: TRBV6-5
CDR3: CASSFNEWGQGTEAFF; DNA: TGTGCCAGCAGTTTTAATGAGTGGGGGCAGGGCACTGAAGCTTTCTTT; size: .; D: .; J: TRBJ1-1; V: TRBV28
CDR3: CASSLDSNYGYTF; DNA: TGTGCCAGCAGCTTGGACAGTAACTATGGCTACACCTTC; size: .; D: .; J: TRBJ1-2; V: TRBV7-3